The text below deals with one T cell receptor beta chain. Unmatched junction bases numbered 8, after V lost 4 bases and J lost 4 bases. The CDR3 is made up of 15 amino acids. Germline V lookup: CDR1 SGDLS, CDR2 YYNGEE. The data stem from a study of cytomegalovirus exposure and HLA in healthy donors. Both 60 Vbeta primers and 13 Jbeta primers went into the PCR. Profiled with immunoSEQ multiplex PCR; TCRdb holds only in-frame clones, not every one. The table shows roughly 150,000 clones, with approximately 70% occurring only once. The chain is built from TRBV9 and TRBJ2-3; the match to TRBD2 covers 8 bases. The receptor was isolated from a man aged 18-30 years in good health and CMV-seropositive. The sequenced sample was PBMCs. The CDR3 reads CASSSRAGGSDTQYF. The CDR3 DNA sequence: TGTGCCAGCAGCTCCCGGGCGGGAGGATCAGATACGCAGTATTTT.